A selection of T cell receptor beta chains follows, all from one sample in a study of PD-1 blockade in classical Hodgkin lymphoma. The data were produced by immunoSEQ multiplex PCR, yet TCRdb's version contains in-frame clones alone and is incomplete. The sample lists about 76,000 clones, about nine tenths occurring once. This sample comprised peripheral blood mononuclear cells (PBMCs), obtained at baseline. All receptors derive from a human donor with classical Hodgkin lymphoma. The CDR3 runs from the conserved cysteine through the conserved F or W. Each record gives: clone size, J gene, D gene, V gene, CDR3 protein, CDR3 DNA. A D gene is named only where the DNA matches it firmly. Clone size is shown for a subset of rows, as once, few, many or a class of expanded clone.

>NA|TRBJ1-5|NA|TRBV2
CASSAKPGTADQPQHF
TGTGCCAGCAGCGCCAAGCCCGGGACCGCTGATCAGCCCCAGCATTTT
>NA|TRBJ2-3|NA|TRBV4-1
CASSPLDDTQYF
TGCGCCAGCAGCCCCCTCGACGATACGCAGTATTTT
>NA|TRBJ2-7|NA|TRBV28
CASSFSRPGSYEQYF
TGTGCCAGCAGTTTTAGTAGGCCGGGCTCCTACGAGCAGTACTTC
>NA|TRBJ1-1|TRBD1|TRBV7-9
CASSLVQGAPRTEAFF
TGTGCCAGCAGCTTAGTACAGGGGGCTCCTCGCACTGAAGCTTTCTTT
>NA|TRBJ2-1|TRBD2|TRBV5-1
CASRQREGRDEQFF
TGCGCCAGCAGGCAGCGGGAGGGCCGGGATGAGCAGTTCTTC
>NA|TRBJ1-4|NA|TRBV15
CATSNDRPISDNEKLFF
TGTGCCACCAGCAATGACAGACCCATTAGTGATAATGAAAAACTGTTTTTT
>NA|TRBJ1-1|NA|TRBV6-5
CASGWAGADTEAFF
TGTGCCAGCGGGTGGGCGGGGGCTGACACTGAAGCTTTCTTT
>NA|TRBJ2-1|TRBD2|TRBV5-4
CASSVSGSSYNEQFF
TGTGCCAGCAGCGTAAGCGGGAGCTCCTACAATGAGCAGTTCTTC
>NA|TRBJ1-4|TRBD1|TRBV18
CASSPQGVRQGSSDNEKLFF
TGTGCCAGCTCACCACAGGGCGTTAGACAGGGAAGCAGCGATAATGAAAAACTGTTTTTT
>NA|TRBJ1-2|TRBD1|TRBV5-6
CASSLEGRDSLGYGYTF
TGTGCCAGCAGCTTGGAGGGCCGGGACAGTTTAGGCTATGGCTACACCTTC
>NA|TRBJ1-2|NA|TRBV30
CAWSLGGPDGYTF
TGTGCCTGGAGTCTTGGGGGGCCCGATGGCTACACCTTC
>once|TRBJ1-2|NA|TRBV9
CASSGGAAYGYTF
TGTGCCAGCAGCGGGGGCGCTGCCTATGGCTACACCTTC
>NA|TRBJ2-1|NA|TRBV2
CASSVFGGTTRDEQFF
TGTGCCAGCAGTGTTTTCGGCGGGACCACCAGGGATGAGCAGTTCTTC
>NA|TRBJ2-3|NA|TRBV6-5
CASQSGDTQYF
TGTGCCAGCCAGAGCGGCGATACGCAGTATTTT
>once|TRBJ2-3|TRBD2|TRBV19
CASKRSASGPFTDTQYF
TGTGCCAGTAAACGATCGGCTAGCGGACCGTTCACAGATACGCAGTATTTT
>once|TRBJ1-5|NA|TRBV19
CASSLRGPNTAQHF
TGTGCCAGTAGTCTCAGGGGCCCAAATACGGCCCAGCATTTT
>NA|TRBJ1-1|NA|TRBV11-2
CASNLRTDMNTEAFF
TGTGCCAGCAATCTGAGAACGGACATGAACACTGAAGCTTTCTTT
>NA|TRBJ1-4|TRBD1|TRBV6-5
CASSVDRGNEKLFF
TGTGCCAGCAGCGTCGACAGGGGAAATGAAAAACTGTTTTTT
>NA|TRBJ1-3|NA|TRBV30
CAWSVASGNTIYF
TGTGCCTGGAGTGTGGCGTCAGGAAACACCATATATTTT
>NA|TRBJ2-5|TRBD2|TRBV28
CASSFPAGGREETQYF
TGTGCCAGCAGTTTTCCGGCGGGAGGGCGTGAAGAGACCCAGTACTTC
>NA|TRBJ2-2|NA|TRBV28
CASRGHRSGELFF
TGTGCCAGCAGAGGACACAGGTCCGGGGAGCTGTTTTTT
>NA|TRBJ1-1|NA|TRBV12-1
CASSRPVVEAFF
TGTGCCAGCAGCCGTCCCGTGGTTGAAGCTTTCTTT
>NA|TRBJ2-7|TRBD1|TRBV28
CASSLTTGAGTYEQYF
TGTGCCAGCAGTTTAACCACAGGGGCGGGCACATACGAGCAGTACTTC
>NA|TRBJ2-5|TRBD1|TRBV15
CATRPGTGKLGTQYF
TGTGCCACCAGACCTGGGACAGGGAAGTTAGGGACCCAGTACTTC
>NA|TRBJ1-5|NA|TRBV29-1
CSVAEGASNQPQHF
TGCAGCGTTGCAGAAGGGGCTAGCAATCAGCCCCAGCATTTT
>NA|TRBJ2-1|NA|TRBV6-5
CASRRLGEQFF
TGTGCCAGCAGGAGACTAGGTGAGCAGTTCTTC
>once|TRBJ2-3|NA|TRBV7-9
CASSLGGRRTDTQYF
TGTGCCAGCAGCTTAGGGGGCCGCCGCACAGATACGCAGTATTTT
>NA|TRBJ1-5|NA|TRBV6-5
CASSPGQLNQPQHF
TGTGCCAGCAGCCCGGGACAACTCAATCAGCCCCAGCATTTT
>NA|TRBJ1-5|NA|TRBV6-6
CASSYSASSYQPQHF
TGTGCCAGCAGTTACTCGGCGTCCTCTTATCAGCCCCAGCATTTT
>once|TRBJ2-5|NA|TRBV10-2
CASSENGGHETQYF
TGCGCCAGCAGTGAGAACGGGGGCCACGAGACCCAGTACTTC
>NA|TRBJ1-5|NA|TRBV9
CASSVSGTNAEPQHF
TGTGCCAGCAGCGTCTCCGGGACTAATGCTGAGCCCCAGCATTTT
>NA|TRBJ1-4|TRBD1|TRBV30
CAWSSTPTGLFNEKLFF
TGTGCCTGGAGTTCAACCCCGACAGGGCTCTTTAATGAAAAACTGTTTTTT
>NA|TRBJ1-2|TRBD1|TRBV30
CAWSPQGARNYGYTF
TGTGCCTGGAGTCCGCAGGGGGCGCGTAACTATGGCTACACCTTC
>NA|TRBJ2-7|NA|TRBV5-1
CASSSWTDVGEQYF
TGCGCCAGCAGCTCTTGGACAGACGTCGGCGAGCAGTACTTC
>NA|TRBJ2-1|NA|TRBV7-9
CASSRNIVGAYNEQFF
TGTGCCAGCAGCCGGAATATTGTCGGGGCATACAATGAGCAGTTCTTC
>NA|TRBJ2-1|TRBD2|TRBV19
CASSIVLAGGLENEQFF
TGTGCCAGTAGTATAGTACTAGCGGGAGGGCTTGAGAATGAGCAGTTCTTC
>NA|TRBJ2-1|TRBD2|TRBV5-1
CASSLASSGTVSYNEQFF
TGCGCCAGCAGCTTGGCGTCTAGCGGGACCGTCTCCTACAATGAGCAGTTCTTC
>NA|TRBJ2-2|TRBD2|TRBV7-2
CASSLGGRGNTGELFF
TGTGCCAGCAGCTTAGGCGGGAGGGGGAACACCGGGGAGCTGTTTTTT
>NA|TRBJ2-2|TRBD2|TRBV9
CASSVPPGSGRMTGELFF
TGTGCCAGCAGCGTACCGCCCGGGAGCGGGAGAATGACCGGGGAGCTGTTTTTT
>NA|TRBJ1-1|NA|TRBV27
CASSFVQGGTEAFF
TGTGCCAGCAGTTTTGTTCAGGGAGGTACTGAAGCTTTCTTT
>NA|TRBJ1-1|TRBD1|TRBV6-5
CASRRRQGANTEAFF
TGTGCCAGCAGACGCAGACAGGGGGCGAACACTGAAGCTTTCTTT
>NA|TRBJ1-1|NA|TRBV4-1
CASSPRTAMNTEAFF
TGCGCCAGCAGCCCCCGGACAGCGATGAACACTGAAGCTTTCTTT